Reported below is one T cell receptor (beta chain). Its specificity is not known. The data were taken from a study of cytomegalovirus exposure and HLA in healthy donors. Study-wide results and limits: Analysis performed later found about 17,000 TCR beta sequences associated with HLA alleles at 0.05 false discovery rate. Most subjects' HLA-A and HLA-B alleles were reportedly predicted from TCR beta sequences. Most CMV-associated TCR beta chains appeared HLA-restricted in a later analysis. As a later analysis showed, a missense DCLRE1C variant was linked to trimming of TCR beta V- and J-genes.

CDR3 length: 16 residues. Germline CDR1 SGHRS, CDR2 YFSETQ. Trimming stripped 1 base from V and 0 bases from J, with 11 bases between. Researchers ran the PCR with 60 Vbeta and 13 Jbeta primers. Measured with immunoSEQ multiplex PCR; TCRdb has only the in-frame clones, and not every one. The sample includes about 140,000 clones, roughly 83% seen only once; the top ten take about 3.4%. The sequencing sample was made of PBMCs. The chain combines TRBV5-1 with TRBJ2-1; D is unclear. This sequence was found in a female donor in good health and CMV-seronegative. The CDR3 spells CASSLLPESSYNEQFF. The CDR3 region has the DNA TGCGCCAGCAGCTTGTTACCGGAGAGCTCCTACAATGAGCAGTTCTTC.